This TCR beta chain was identified in a study of blood T cell repertoires in COVID-19. The CDR3 is 12 amino acids. Trimming removed 7 bases at V and 7 bases at J, with 13 bases between. Germline lookup yields CDR1 MNHEY and CDR2 SVGAGI. The repertoire was sequenced with immunoSEQ multiplex PCR; TCRdb's copy has only in-frame clones and lacks some. The sample lists 200,000 to 250,000 clones; almost 85% were seen once. The sample comprised peripheral blood. The chain uses TRBV6-5 and TRBJ1-2, with D possibly matching TRBD1 (6 bases). The sequence was collected from a middle-aged man with acute or convalescent COVID-19. The CDR3, as DNA: TGTGCCAGCACACGGGGGGCGCTTGGCTACACCTTC. Translated: CASTRGALGYTF.